These 27 T cell receptor beta chains share one sample of origin, sequenced in a study of T cells in Graves' hyperthyroidism and ophthalmopathy. Amplification targeted TCR beta CDR3 regions from RNA transcripts. Primed by the HTBI set, a first-round RT-PCR was run on the TCR CDR3. TCRdb itself ran the multiplex PCR reads through MiXCR, one entry per CDR3 protein. There are 400,000 to 500,000 distinct CDR3 sequences in the sample; over 13% occur only once, and around 17% lies in the top ten. The specimen sequenced was blood. The receptors come from a woman aged 18 to 35 with Graves' hyperthyroidism.

This clonotype was seen repeatedly, ten times or more. The genes are TRBV9 and TRBJ2-5; the D gene is possibly TRBD2 (7 bases). The V gene lost 6 bases and the J gene lost 1 base, with 25 bases spanning the gap. Germline CDR1 is SGDLS and CDR2 is YYNGEE. The CDR3 contains 18 residues. The CDR3 DNA reads TGTGCCAGCAACGGGGCGGGGGCTAGCGGAAAGGTCCAAGAGACCCAGTACTTC. Its translation is CASNGAGASGKVQETQYF.

This clonotype was seen a few times. The chain is built from TRBV5-1 and TRBJ2-7; TRBD1 aligns across 9 bases. The CDR3 loop spans 14 amino acids. V dropped 2 bases and J dropped 2; count of bases not matched to a gene: 2. Germline CDR1 reads SGHRS; CDR2 reads YFSETQ. DNA of the CDR3: TGCGCCAGCAGCTTACAGGGGGCTGCCTACGAGCAGTACTTC. Translated, it gives CASSLQGAAYEQYF. Together with reference TRBV5-1 and TRBJ2-7, the CDR3 gives the full variable domain: KAGVTQTPRYLIKTRGQQVTLSCSPISGHRSVSWYQQTPGQGLQFLFEYFSETQRNKGNFPGRFSGRQFSNSRSEMNVSTLELGDSALYLCASSLQGAAYEQYFGPGTRLTVT.

This clonotype was seen many times. The chain joins TRBV12-3 or TRBV12-4 to TRBJ2-1, with 11 nucleotides matching TRBD2. The V and J ends lost 3 bases and 3 bases, in that order; junction bases with no gene match: 1. The CDR3 spans 15 residues. The CDR3 is CASSFTSGSYNEQFF. Here the CDR3 DNA reads TGTGCCAGCAGTTTCACTAGCGGGAGCTACAATGAGCAGTTCTTC.

In nucleotides, the CDR3 is TGCGCCAGCAGCCAAGATAGGGGACGACGAAACGCGACCTACGAGCAGTACGTC. Its translation: CASSQDRGRRNATYEQYV. The chain recombines TRBV4-1 with TRBJ2-7; D might be TRBD1 or TRBD2, each matching 5 bases. Per germline, CDR1 MGHRA and CDR2 YSYEKL. This CDR3 has 18 residues. With 0 bases removed from V and 2 bases from J, the gap between germline ends came to 20 bases.

The chain uses TRBV7-2 and TRBJ2-7, with 12 nucleotides matching TRBD2. Germline CDR1 SGHTA, CDR2 FQGNSA. V lost 4 bases, J lost 6 bases, and 7 bases stayed unmatched. This CDR3 is 15 amino acids long. The DNA of the CDR3 is TGTGCCAGCAGCTCCGGACTAGCGGGACGTGTCGAGCAGTACTTC. Translation: CASSSGLAGRVEQYF.

This clonotype was counted between two and nine times. The chain recombines TRBV27 with TRBJ2-1; D remains ambiguous. Deletions cut 7 bases from V and 3 bases from J, with 10 bases between. The germline V gene encodes CDR1 MNHEY and CDR2 SMNVEV (reference sequence). The length of the CDR3 is 13 residues. Written as DNA, the CDR3 is TGTGCCAGCACCCCCGGGCACTACAATGAGCAGTTCTTC. Amino acids: CASTPGHYNEQFF.

This clonotype was seen many times. This rearrangement joins TRBV24-1 to TRBJ1-2, with 7 nucleotides matching TRBD1. Germline CDR1 reads KGHDR; CDR2 reads SFDVKD. The V and J ends lost 5 bases and 4 bases, in that order; junction bases with no gene match: 24. The CDR3 sequence is 20 residues long. The CDR3 nucleotides read TGTGCCACCAGTGTTCCCCCAGGCAGCCCGGGACAGCGCAGTTTCTATGGCTACACCTTC. Translated, it gives CATSVPPGSPGQRSFYGYTF.

Many counts were recorded for this clonotype. The V call is TRBV20-1, the J call TRBJ1-2, with TRBD1 matching over 11 bases. Germline V gene lookup returns CDR1 DFQATT and CDR2 SNEGSKA (reference sequence). Unmatched junction bases numbered 9, after V lost 1 base and J lost 8 bases. The CDR3 consists of 15 residues. CDR3 sequence: CSARAGTGGMGGYTF. DNA of the CDR3: TGCAGTGCTAGAGCGGGGACAGGGGGGATGGGCGGCTACACCTTC.

This clonotype came up a few times. The chain employs TRBV20-1 and TRBJ2-3, with 7 bases fitting TRBD2. From germline, CDR1 is DFQATT and CDR2 SNEGSKA (reference sequence). The CDR3 has 15 amino acids. With 5 bases clipped from V and 0 bases from J, the junction kept 8 bases outside the gene matches. The CDR3 protein is CSAGASGSSTDTQYF. The CDR3 nucleotides read TGCAGTGCTGGGGCTAGCGGTTCTAGCACAGATACGCAGTATTTT.

The V gene is TRBV20-1, the J gene TRBJ1-2; the D gene is possibly TRBD1 (6 bases). Germline V CDR1 and CDR2: DFQATT, SNEGSKA (reference sequence). Between the trimmed V and J ends, which lost 0 bases and 4 bases, there was a span of 15 bases. The CDR3 is 15 residues long. CDR3: CSARERRGGLYGYTF. For the CDR3, the DNA is TGCAGTGCTAGAGAAAGACGAGGGGGGCTCTATGGCTACACCTTC.

Of note for this clonotype: This may be a read error: a much more frequent sequence differs by one nucleotide. The chain carries TRBV5-1 and TRBJ2-7, with TRBD2 identical over 11 bases. J gave up 3 bases and V 4 bases, and 9 bases lay outside the gene matches. The CDR3 spans 16 residues. CDR1 and CDR2 (germline): SGHRS, YFSETQ. The CDR3 coding sequence is TGCGCCAGCAGCCCCACCCCGACTAGCGGGAACTACGAGCAGTACTTC. It yields the protein CASSPTPTSGNYEQYF.

This clonotype turned up a few times. J is TRBJ2-6 and V is TRBV6-1, with 9 bases aligning to TRBD1. V was clipped by 5 bases and J by 1 base; unmatched bases: 9. The CDR3 totals 18 residues. CDR1 is MNHNS, CDR2 SASEGT, per germline. The CDR3 spells CASSSPGQGPSGANVLTF. Written as DNA, the CDR3 is TGTGCCAGCAGTTCTCCGGGACAGGGCCCTTCTGGGGCCAACGTCCTGACTTTC.

This clonotype was observed many times. The J gene is TRBJ2-2, the V gene TRBV24-1; 7 bases agree with TRBD2. Trimming cost V 6 bases and J 3 bases; bases outside gene matches: 6. There are 15 residues in the CDR3. Germline-derived CDR1 and CDR2 are KGHDR and SFDVKD. CDR3 protein: CATSNFAGDTGELFF. The CDR3 region has the DNA TGTGCCACCAGTAACTTCGCGGGGGACACCGGGGAGCTGTTTTTT.

Ten or more counts support this clonotype. The chain employs TRBV27 and TRBJ2-4; 7 bases map to TRBD1. Germline V gives CDR1 MNHEY, CDR2 SMNVEV (reference sequence). With V trimmed by 4 bases and J by 1 base, 7 bases remained unmatched. CDR3 length: 16 amino acids. CDR3 in DNA: TGTGCCAGCAGTTCCTGGGACAGTTGGGCCAAAAACATTCAGTACTTC. Translating gives CASSSWDSWAKNIQYF.

The chain recombines TRBV5-1 with TRBJ2-6; the match to TRBD2 covers 8 bases. With V trimmed by 7 bases and J by 1 base, 4 bases remained unmatched. The CDR3 is made up of 15 amino acids. CDR1 is SGHRS and CDR2 is YFSETQ in the germline V gene. The CDR3 region has the DNA TGCGCCAGCCACGTAGCGGGATCTGGGGCCAACGTCCTGACTTTC. Translating gives CASHVAGSGANVLTF.

In its sample, this clonotype was seen once. A much larger clone differs from this one at a single base, so this may be a read error. The rearrangement uses TRBV6-1 and TRBJ1-5; TRBD1 aligns across 7 bases. The CDR3 is 14 residues long. V trimming: 6 bases; J trimming: 6 bases; junction bases outside the gene matches: 8. CDR1 and CDR2 from the germline V gene are MNHNS and SASEGT. CDR3 protein: CASSQTGVGQPQHF. The CDR3 DNA sequence: TGTGCCAGCAGCCAAACAGGGGTCGGTCAGCCCCAGCATTTT.

V usage is TRBV20-1 and J usage is TRBJ2-5; the D is unclear. The CDR3 consists of 14 residues. The germline V gene has CDR1 DFQATT and CDR2 SNEGSKA (reference sequence). V shed 0 bases and J shed 1 base, with 9 bases lying between them. DNA of the CDR3: TGCAGTGCTAGAGATCTAGACACCCAAGAGACCCAGTACTTC. This codes for CSARDLDTQETQYF.

This clonotype has a single count. The CDR3 region is CASSLSGLAVAASTDTQYF. In DNA, the CDR3 is TGTGCCAGCAGCTTGTCCGGGCTAGCGGTAGCCGCGAGCACAGATACGCAGTATTTT. The chain carries TRBV11-1 and TRBJ2-3; 7 bases agree with TRBD2. Germline V gives CDR1 SGHAT, CDR2 FQDESV (reference sequence). The CDR3 length is 19 residues. J was trimmed by 0 bases and V by 3 bases; bases with no gene match: 15.

This clonotype occurred many times. The chain is built from TRBV27 and TRBJ1-1, with D unclear. V was shortened by 1 base and J by 1 base, with 4 bases between the two germline ends. CDR3 length equals 13 residues. The germline gives CDR1 MNHEY, CDR2 SMNVEV (reference sequence). The CDR3 spells CASSLYGNTEAFF. The CDR3 nucleotides read TGTGCCAGCAGTTTATATGGGAACACTGAAGCTTTCTTT.

The V gene is TRBV4-1, the J gene TRBJ2-1; D unclear. This CDR3 is built from 13 residues. V dropped 1 base and J dropped 6 bases, with 7 bases sitting between them. In germline, CDR1 is MGHRA, CDR2 YSYEKL. The CDR3 bases are TGCGCCAGCAGCCAAGTGACCAGCAATGAGCAGTTCTTC. It yields the protein CASSQVTSNEQFF.

This clonotype appeared many times. The CDR3 sequence: CASSPGTSAYEQYF. The CDR3 nucleotides read TGTGCCAGCAGCCCCGGGACTAGCGCCTACGAGCAGTACTTC. This chain uses TRBV28 with TRBJ2-7; 10 nucleotides agree with TRBD2. Germline assignment: CDR1 MDHEN and CDR2 SYDVKM. After removal of 6 bases from V and 2 bases from J, the junction contained 4 bases not matched to a gene. CDR3 size: 14 residues. Drawing the rest from reference TRBV28 and TRBJ2-7, the complete variable domain is DVKVTQSSRYLVKRTGEKVFLECVQDMDHENMFWYRQDPGLGLRLIYFSYDVKMKEKGDIPEGYSVSREKKERFSLILESASTNQTSMYLCASSPGTSAYEQYFGPGTRLTVT.

This rearrangement joins TRBV9 to TRBJ1-1; tentatively, D is TRBD1 (6 bases). CDR3 size: 16 residues. Germline-derived CDR1 and CDR2 are SGDLS and YYNGEE. V lost 0 bases, J lost 3 bases, and 15 bases lay in between. The CDR3 here is CASSVDGGAWDTEAFF. The CDR3 DNA reads TGTGCCAGCAGCGTAGATGGGGGCGCGTGGGACACTGAAGCTTTCTTT.

V usage is TRBV6-2 or TRBV6-3 and J usage is TRBJ2-1; D might be TRBD1 (6 bases). TRBJ2-7 matches the DNA end more closely, so the J call is doubtful. The germline V gene has CDR1 MNHEY and CDR2 SVGEGT. This CDR3 spans 12 amino acids. CDR3 loop: CASSGGLNEQYV. In DNA form, the CDR3 reads TGTGCCAGCAGTGGGGGCCTCAATGAGCAGTACGTC.

This clonotype has ten or more counts. A read error may explain this, as a much larger clone is one base away. V gene TRBV7-9 combines with J gene TRBJ2-5; D is ambiguous. Deletions cut 2 bases from V and 5 bases from J, with 3 bases between. There are 11 residues in the CDR3. The germline gives CDR1 SEHNR, CDR2 FQNEAQ (reference sequence). CDR3 sequence: CASSLFETQYF. The CDR3 bases are TGTGCCAGCAGCTTATTTGAGACCCAGTACTTC.

This clonotype has at least ten counts. J is TRBJ1-1 and V is TRBV6-5; TRBD1 aligns across 11 bases. Germline trimming cut 2 bases from V and 4 bases from J; bases unmatched to any gene: 6. The CDR3 loop spans 16 amino acids. CDR1 is MNHEY, CDR2 SVGAGI, per germline. This CDR3 reads CASSYGQGALITEAFF. The DNA for the CDR3 is TGTGCCAGCAGTTACGGACAGGGGGCACTGATCACTGAAGCTTTCTTT.

This clonotype was recorded many times. The V call is TRBV12-3 or TRBV12-4, the J call TRBJ2-3, with a tentative D call TRBD2 (7 bases). V lost 3 bases to trimming and J lost 4 bases, with 11 bases between them. The CDR3 is 14 amino acids. The CDR3 DNA reads as TGTGCCAGCAGTTTCAGGGGAGGGGCAGATACGCAGTATTTT. This gives the protein CASSFRGGADTQYF.

At least ten counts were recorded for this clonotype. J is TRBJ2-3 and V is TRBV6-2 or TRBV6-3; D perhaps matches TRBD2 (5 bases). The CDR3 runs 17 residues. Trimming stripped 2 bases from V and 0 bases from J, with 15 bases between. Germline V gene data show CDR1 as MNHEY and CDR2 as SVGEGT. The DNA for the CDR3 is TGTGCCAGCAGTTACAGGCGGGTGGTTAGCAGCACAGATACGCAGTATTTT. Translated, it gives CASSYRRVVSSTDTQYF.